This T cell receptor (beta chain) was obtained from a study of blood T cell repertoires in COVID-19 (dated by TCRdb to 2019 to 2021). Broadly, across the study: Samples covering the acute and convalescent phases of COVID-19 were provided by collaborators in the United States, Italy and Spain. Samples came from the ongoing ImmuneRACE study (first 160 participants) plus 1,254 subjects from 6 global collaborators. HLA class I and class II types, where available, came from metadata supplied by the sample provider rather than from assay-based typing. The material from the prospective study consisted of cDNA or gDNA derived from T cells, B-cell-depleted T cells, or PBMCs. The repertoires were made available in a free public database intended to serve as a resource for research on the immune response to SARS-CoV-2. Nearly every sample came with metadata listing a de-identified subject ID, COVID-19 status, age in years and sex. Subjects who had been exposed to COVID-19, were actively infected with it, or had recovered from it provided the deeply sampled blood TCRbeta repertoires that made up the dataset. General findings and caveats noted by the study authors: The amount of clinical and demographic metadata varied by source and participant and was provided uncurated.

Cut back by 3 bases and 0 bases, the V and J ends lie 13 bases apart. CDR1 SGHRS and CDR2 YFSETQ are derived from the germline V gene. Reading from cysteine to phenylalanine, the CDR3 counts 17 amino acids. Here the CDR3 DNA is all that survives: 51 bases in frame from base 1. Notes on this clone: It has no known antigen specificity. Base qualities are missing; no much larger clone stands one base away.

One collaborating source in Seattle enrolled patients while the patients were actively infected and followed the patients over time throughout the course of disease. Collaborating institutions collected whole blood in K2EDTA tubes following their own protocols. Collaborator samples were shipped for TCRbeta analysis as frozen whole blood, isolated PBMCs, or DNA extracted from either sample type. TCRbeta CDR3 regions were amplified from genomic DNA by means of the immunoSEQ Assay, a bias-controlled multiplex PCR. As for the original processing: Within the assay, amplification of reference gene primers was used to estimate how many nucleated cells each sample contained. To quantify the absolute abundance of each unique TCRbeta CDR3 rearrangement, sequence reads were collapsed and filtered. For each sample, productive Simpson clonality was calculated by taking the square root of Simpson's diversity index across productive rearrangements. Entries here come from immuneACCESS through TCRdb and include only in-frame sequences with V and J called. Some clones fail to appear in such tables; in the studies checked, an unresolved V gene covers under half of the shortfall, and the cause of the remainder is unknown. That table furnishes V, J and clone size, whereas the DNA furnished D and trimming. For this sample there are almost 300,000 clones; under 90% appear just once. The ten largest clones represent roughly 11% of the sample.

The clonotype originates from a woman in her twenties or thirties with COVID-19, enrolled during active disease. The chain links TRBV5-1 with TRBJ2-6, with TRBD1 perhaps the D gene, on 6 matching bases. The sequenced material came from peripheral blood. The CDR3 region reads CASSSGTTPSGANVLTF. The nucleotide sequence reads TGCGCCAGCAGCTCCGGGACAACCCCCTCTGGGGCCAACGTCCTGACTTTC.